These T cell receptor beta chains were read from a single sample in a study of PD-1 blockade in mismatch repair-deficient tumors. The data were produced by immunoSEQ multiplex PCR, yet TCRdb's version contains in-frame clones alone and is incomplete. The sample records approximately 110,000 clones, 65% to 80% being singletons. Material: peripheral blood, obtained 60 weeks after starting pembrolizumab. The receptors were gathered from an adult with mismatch repair-deficient cancer. Each CDR3 is given with its conserved first and last residue. A D gene is named only where the DNA matches it firmly. Expanded clones get a size class; other rows say once, few or many, or leave the size out.

j_call d_call clone_size v_call cdr3_aa cdr3_nt
TRBJ2-7 . many TRBV14 CASSQWWEQYF TGTGCCAGCAGCCAATGGTGGGAGCAGTACTTC
TRBJ2-2 . . TRBV5-6 CASSLGRNTGELFF TGTGCCAGCAGCTTGGGAAGGAACACCGGGGAGCTGTTTTTT
TRBJ1-4 TRBD1 . TRBV28 CASSSDRVGANEKLFF TGTGCCAGCAGCTCGGACAGGGTGGGAGCTAATGAAAAACTGTTTTTT
TRBJ2-2 . . TRBV21-1 CASSKRDGNTGELFF TGTGCCAGCAGCAAACGGGATGGAAACACCGGGGAGCTGTTTTTT
TRBJ2-7 . few TRBV7-9 CASSLEVPDEQYF TGTGCCAGCAGCTTGGAGGTGCCGGACGAGCAGTACTTC
TRBJ2-1 TRBD2 . TRBV7-3 CASSPQTTSGRNEQFF TGTGCCAGCAGCCCCCAAACGACTAGCGGGAGAAATGAGCAGTTCTTC
TRBJ2-1 TRBD2 . TRBV5-4 CASSRTGLAGGQRNEQFF TGTGCCAGCAGCCGAACGGGACTAGCGGGAGGGCAGAGAAATGAGCAGTTCTTC
TRBJ2-7 TRBD1 . TRBV14 CASSLPGTGLYEQYF TGTGCCAGCAGCCTCCCCGGGACAGGGCTCTACGAGCAGTACTTC
TRBJ2-1 TRBD2 . TRBV19 CASSVTGLADNEQFF TGTGCCAGTAGTGTTACCGGACTAGCGGACAATGAGCAGTTCTTC
TRBJ2-2 TRBD2 . TRBV7-6 CASSSGTIGTGELFF TGTGCCAGCAGCTCCGGGACTATTGGCACCGGGGAGCTGTTTTTT
TRBJ1-4 . few TRBV6-5 CASRSGADEKLFF TGTGCCAGCAGGTCGGGGGCAGATGAAAAACTGTTTTTT
TRBJ2-3 TRBD2 . TRBV15 CATSRGLAGGDTQYF TGTGCCACCAGCAGGGGACTAGCGGGAGGTGATACGCAGTATTTT
TRBJ2-2 . . TRBV6-1 CASSELESGTGELFF TGTGCCAGCAGTGAACTAGAGTCGGGGACCGGGGAGCTGTTTTTT
TRBJ1-1 . . TRBV7-6 CASSLASQGAEAFF TGTGCCAGCAGCTTAGCGAGTCAGGGTGCTGAAGCTTTCTTT
TRBJ2-6 TRBD1 . TRBV6-6 CASRGTGAGANVLTF TGTGCCAGCAGGGGGACAGGAGCTGGGGCCAACGTCCTGACTTTC
TRBJ1-1 . few TRBV5-1 CASSSSGGPNTEAFF TGCGCCAGCAGCTCTTCAGGAGGTCCTAACACTGAAGCTTTCTTT
TRBJ2-3 TRBD2 . TRBV5-4 CASSLPGLAGDTQYF TGTGCCAGCAGCTTGCCGGGACTAGCGGGGGATACGCAGTATTTT
TRBJ1-2 . . TRBV18 CASSPSDSNSGYTF TGTGCCAGCTCACCATCCGACAGTAACTCTGGCTACACCTTC
TRBJ1-1 . . TRBV6-6 CASSYQRLNTEAFF TGTGCCAGCAGTTACCAGCGCCTGAACACTGAAGCTTTCTTT
TRBJ2-2 . . TRBV4-3 CASSWSRTGELFF TGCGCCAGCAGTTGGTCCCGTACCGGGGAGCTGTTTTTT
TRBJ1-2 . . TRBV5-1 CASSLEGTAVGYTF TGCGCCAGCAGCTTGGAAGGGACCGCGGTAGGCTACACCTTC
TRBJ2-7 . . TRBV7-9 CASSSNIGPASYEQYF TGTGCCAGCAGCTCAAATATTGGACCCGCCTCATACGAGCAGTACTTC
TRBJ2-7 TRBD1 . TRBV4-3 CASSQDWDRGGEQYF TGCGCCAGCAGCCAAGATTGGGACAGGGGTGGGGAGCAGTACTTC
TRBJ2-7 TRBD2 . TRBV18 CASSRPGTSGMKGYEQYF TGTGCCAGCTCACGTCCCGGGACTAGCGGGATGAAGGGCTACGAGCAGTACTTC
TRBJ2-7 . . TRBV7-9 CASSLKGQVGEQYF TGTGCCAGCAGCTTAAAGGGACAAGTGGGCGAGCAGTACTTC
TRBJ2-1 TRBD2 . TRBV5-1 CASSTISGISYNEQFF TGCGCCAGCAGCACCATTAGCGGGATCTCCTACAATGAGCAGTTCTTC
TRBJ1-1 . . TRBV5-4 CASSPDVGAGEAFF TGTGCCAGCAGCCCGGACGTCGGGGCGGGTGAAGCTTTCTTT
TRBJ2-7 . . TRBV7-2 CASSKTQTEKLSYEQYF TGTGCCAGCAGCAAAACGCAAACAGAGAAGCTCTCCTACGAGCAGTACTTC
TRBJ2-7 . few TRBV21-1 CASSKVRQGGEQYF TGTGCCAGCAGCAAAGTGCGGCAGGGAGGCGAGCAGTACTTC
TRBJ1-4 . . TRBV19 CASSKGATNEKLFF TGTGCCAGTAGTAAGGGGGCAACTAATGAAAAACTGTTTTTT
TRBJ2-1 . once TRBV30 CAWSVSYNEQFF TGTGCCTGGAGTGTATCCTACAATGAGCAGTTCTTC
TRBJ2-7 TRBD1 once TRBV7-8 CASSLVSGTGPYEQYF TGTGCCAGCAGCTTAGTTTCCGGGACAGGACCCTACGAGCAGTACTTC
TRBJ1-2 . . TRBV5-4 CASSLPKGINYGYTF TGTGCCAGCAGCTTGCCGAAGGGGATTAACTATGGCTACACCTTC
TRBJ2-2 TRBD2 . TRBV4-1 CASSRGLAGAGELFF TGCGCCAGCAGCCGCGGACTAGCGGGAGCCGGGGAGCTGTTTTTT
TRBJ1-1 TRBD1 . TRBV2 CASSRDRLSEAFF TGTGCCAGCAGCCGGGACAGACTTTCTGAAGCTTTCTTT
TRBJ1-1 . . TRBV19 CASSINFGAATEAFF TGTGCCAGTAGTATAAATTTCGGGGCGGCCACTGAAGCTTTCTTT
TRBJ2-3 TRBD1 . TRBV9 CASSVGAGGNTQYF TGTGCCAGCAGCGTAGGGGCAGGGGGAAATACGCAGTATTTT
TRBJ1-4 . . TRBV19 CASSIVGQGSEKLFF TGTGCCAGTAGTATAGTTGGGCAGGGGAGTGAAAAACTGTTTTTT
TRBJ1-2 . . TRBV6-1 CASSEEQGRSYGYTF TGTGCCAGCAGTGAAGAACAGGGAAGGTCCTATGGCTACACCTTC
TRBJ2-2 . . TRBV9 CASSVATMMGGFGGELFF TGTGCCAGCAGCGTAGCTACCATGATGGGGGGCTTTGGCGGGGAGCTGTTTTTT
TRBJ2-6 TRBD1 . TRBV7-3 CASSLVGQGSGANVLTF TGTGCCAGCAGCTTAGTAGGACAGGGTTCCGGGGCCAACGTCCTGACTTTC
TRBJ1-1 . . TRBV11-3 CASERGGEAFF TGTGCCAGTGAGAGGGGCGGGGAAGCTTTCTTT